This T cell receptor (beta chain) was found in a study of T cell responses to AZD1222 COVID-19 vaccine. Germline CDR1 reads SGHDT; CDR2 reads YYEEEE. V lost 0 bases, J lost 0 bases, and 9 bases lay in between. There are 16 residues in the CDR3. Sequencing used immunoSEQ multiplex PCR; TCRdb keeps in-frame clones, though not all of them. The sample lists 100,000 to 150,000 clones, 80% to 90% occurring once. The TCR sequence derives from an adult in good health. This chain uses TRBV5-6 with TRBJ1-4; no clear D. Sequencing used peripheral blood, obtained on day 0 of AZD1222 vaccination. CDR3 residues: CASSLGRTATNEKLFF. The CDR3 nucleotides are TGTGCCAGCAGCTTGGGAAGGACGGCAACTAATGAAAAACTGTTTTTT.